The sequence of this T cell receptor (beta chain) was determined in a study of post-analysis software for immune sequencing data. In the study overall: The courses of disease that were included comprised relapsing-remitting, secondary progressive and progressive-relapsing multiple sclerosis.

cDNA libraries of TCR beta carried unique molecular identifiers. A population of roughly 0.9 to 11 million T cells gave rise to roughly 0.5 million cDNA molecules. Each CDR3 protein is one row after TCRdb ran MiXCR on the PCR reads. Of roughly 580,000 distinct CDR3 sequences listed, about 40% are singletons. Overall study findings and caveats: In patients, TRBV5-6, TRBV5-1 and TRBV20-1 belonged to roughly five TRBV segments found more frequently than in controls.

The CDR3 is 14 residues long. The ends were cut back, 3 bases at V and 0 bases at J, with 6 bases in the middle. Germline CDR1 and CDR2: ENHRY and SYGVKD. For this clonotype: Its antigen is not known.

J is TRBJ2-4 and V is TRBV10-3; D ambiguous. This TCR was sampled from a girl aged 10-17 years with multiple sclerosis. The sequencing input was blood. The CDR3 sequence is CAISDGLAKNIQYF. The CDR3 region has the DNA TGTGCCATCAGTGATGGGTTAGCCAAAAACATTCAGTACTTC.